Below, 5 T cell receptor beta chains from the same sample are listed, as sequenced in a study of OX40 agonist ivuxolimab in advanced cancers. Measured with immunoSEQ multiplex PCR; TCRdb has only the in-frame clones, and not every one. The table includes around 66,000 clones, around 87% detected once. This material consisted of CD4+ or CD8+ T cells sorted from blood, taken in a trial of the OX40 agonist ivuxolimab. These receptors came from an adult with an advanced solid tumor such as melanoma, head and neck, liver or kidney cancer.

This rearrangement joins TRBV7-9 to TRBJ2-7, with D perhaps given as TRBD1 or TRBD2 (6 bases each). Germline CDR1 is SEHNR and CDR2 is FQNEAQ (reference sequence). The CDR3 contains 14 residues. V shed 2 bases and J shed 5 bases, with 13 bases lying between them. In nucleotides, the CDR3 is TGTGCCAGCAGCTTAAAGGGGGGCCCCCACGAGCAGTACTTC. It yields the protein CASSLKGGPHEQYF.

The chain couples TRBV7-8 to TRBJ2-3; D uncertain. The CDR3 sequence is 15 residues long. The V gene's germline CDR1 is SGHVS and CDR2 FQNEAQ. Trimming took off 2 bases at V and 0 bases at J, with 9 bases between the two ends. DNA of the CDR3: TGTGCCAGCAGCTTAAGGGTCACTAGCACAGATACGCAGTATTTT. This sequence encodes CASSLRVTSTDTQYF.

CDR3 DNA sequence: TGTGCCAGCAGCTTGTCGGGGACTTTCACAGATACGCAGTATTTT. Residues: CASSLSGTFTDTQYF. The chain couples TRBV5-6 to TRBJ2-3, with D perhaps matching TRBD2 (6 bases). In germline, CDR1 is SGHDT, CDR2 YYEEEE. Trimming left V 1 base short and J 2 bases short, with 11 bases between. There are 15 residues in the CDR3.

The J gene is TRBJ2-1, the V gene TRBV29-1; 10 bases are shared with TRBD2. V lost 6 bases, J lost 4 bases, and 12 bases stayed unmatched. The CDR3 is 16 residues long. Germline V lookup: CDR1 SQVTM, CDR2 ANQGSEA. DNA of the CDR3: TGCAGCGTGCCCCCTCGGACTAGCGGTAGATACAATGAGCAGTTCTTC. This gives the protein CSVPPRTSGRYNEQFF.

This chain links TRBV5-1 with TRBJ2-3; D gene unclear. This CDR3 comprises 12 residues. Germline V lookup: CDR1 SGHRS, CDR2 YFSETQ. V was shortened by 0 bases and J by 4 bases, with 3 bases between the two germline ends. CDR3 amino acids: CASSLGADTQYF. In DNA form, the CDR3 reads TGCGCCAGCAGCTTGGGGGCAGATACGCAGTATTTT.